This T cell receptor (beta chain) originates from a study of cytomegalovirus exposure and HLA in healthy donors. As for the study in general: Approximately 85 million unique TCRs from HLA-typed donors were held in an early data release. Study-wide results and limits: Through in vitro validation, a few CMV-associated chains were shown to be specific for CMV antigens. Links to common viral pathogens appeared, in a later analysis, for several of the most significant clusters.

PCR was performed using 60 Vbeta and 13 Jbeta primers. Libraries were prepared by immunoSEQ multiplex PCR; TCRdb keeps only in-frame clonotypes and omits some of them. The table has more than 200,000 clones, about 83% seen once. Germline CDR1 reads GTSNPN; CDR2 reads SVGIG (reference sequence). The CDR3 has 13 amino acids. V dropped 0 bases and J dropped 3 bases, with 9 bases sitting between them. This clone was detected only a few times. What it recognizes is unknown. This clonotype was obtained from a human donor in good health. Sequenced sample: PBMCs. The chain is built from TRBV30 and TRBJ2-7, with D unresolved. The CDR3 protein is CAWSVTQYYEQYF. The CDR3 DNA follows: TGTGCCTGGAGTGTCACGCAGTACTACGAGCAGTACTTC.